The sample holds many counts of the clone carrying this T cell receptor (beta chain). This sample is drawn from a study of spatial heterogeneity in lung cancer. Study at large: There were 70 to 80 donors, all of them untreated patients with early-stage non-small cell lung cancer. Taken at a median of around 22 months after resection, follow-up PBMC samples underwent sequencing when available.

TCRdb used MiXCR to reprocess the 5' RACE reads, holding one entry per CDR3 protein. The table lists over 85,000 distinct CDR3 sequences, 15% to 20% of them singletons. The time point: blood at routine non-recurrence follow-up after resection. Germline V gene data show CDR1 as MNHNS and CDR2 as SASEGT. V was pared by 10 bases and J by 4 bases, with 16 bases between. The CDR3 covers 13 residues. V usage is TRBV6-1 and J usage is TRBJ2-5; D ambiguous. The source is a male donor with early-stage non-small cell lung cancer. Specimen: PBMCs, collected at follow-up. CDR3 loop: CATQILSGETQYF. The CDR3 DNA reads TGTGCCACCCAGATCTTATCCGGAGAGACCCAGTACTTC.